This T cell receptor beta chain comes out of a study of long-term antiretroviral therapy in people with HIV. Study-level findings and limits: Documentation of ART adherence, viral resistance or therapy changes was absent. Dominating the repertoire at all time points were the clones that expanded before ART. HIV repertoires had narrower CDR3 length ranges than controls.

The germline V gene has CDR1 MGHRA and CDR2 YSYEKL. V gave up 0 bases and J gave up 5 bases; unmatched junction bases: 8. The CDR3 runs to 16 residues. Version v3.0 of the immunoSEQ assay ran at survey level. Sequenced by immunoSEQ multiplex PCR; TCRdb stores in-frame clones only, minus some. Altogether about 11,000 clones are present, 80% to 85% being singletons, with the ten largest covering around 15%. This clone has a handful of counts. Antigen: not known. The input for sequencing was unsorted PBMCs, taken 1.2 years after starting antiretroviral therapy. The V and J genes are TRBV4-1 and TRBJ1-2; TRBD1 matches at 8 bases. The receptor was isolated from a man in his forties with HIV. The DNA for the CDR3 is TGCGCCAGCAGCCAAGATCAGGGACAGGTCGTATATGGCTACACCTTC. Translation: CASSQDQGQVVYGYTF.